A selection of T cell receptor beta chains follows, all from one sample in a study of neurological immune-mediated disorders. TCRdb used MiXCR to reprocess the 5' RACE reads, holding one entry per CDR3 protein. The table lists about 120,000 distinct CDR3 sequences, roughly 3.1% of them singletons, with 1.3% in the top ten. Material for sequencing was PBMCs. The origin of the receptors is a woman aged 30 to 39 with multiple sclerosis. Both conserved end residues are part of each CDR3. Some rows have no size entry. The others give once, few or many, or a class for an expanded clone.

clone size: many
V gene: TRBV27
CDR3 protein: CASSHKGTGGYEQYF

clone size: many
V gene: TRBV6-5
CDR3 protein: CASSYQPVPSEQYF

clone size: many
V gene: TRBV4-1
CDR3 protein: CASSFRGGGTEAFF

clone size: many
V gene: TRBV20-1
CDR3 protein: CSARTGTGQPQHF

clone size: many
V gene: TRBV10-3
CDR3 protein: CAISGGSGTEAFF

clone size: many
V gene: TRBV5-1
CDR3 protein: CASSLNGQRTDTQYF

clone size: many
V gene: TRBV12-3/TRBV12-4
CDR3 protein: CASSHRQREAFF

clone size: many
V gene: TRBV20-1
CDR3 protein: CSARDLLGGTEAFF

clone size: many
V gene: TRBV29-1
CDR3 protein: CSVETGTSRFF

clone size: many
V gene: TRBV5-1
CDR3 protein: CASSWGGELTDTQYF

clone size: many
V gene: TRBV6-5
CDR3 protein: CASSYSTSGSSYEQYF

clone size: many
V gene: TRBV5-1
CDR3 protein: CASSLLTGTYEQYF

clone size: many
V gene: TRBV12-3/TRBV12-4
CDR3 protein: CASSRDRGSYEQYF

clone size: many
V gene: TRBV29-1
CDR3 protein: CSVGGVGSHTGELFF

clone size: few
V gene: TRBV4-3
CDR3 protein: CASSQDTGPIYEQYF

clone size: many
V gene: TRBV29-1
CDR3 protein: CSVAIGGRAFSEQFF

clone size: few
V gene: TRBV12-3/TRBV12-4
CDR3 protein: CASSFQRQETQYF

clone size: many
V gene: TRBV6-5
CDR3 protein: CASSYTTGLAGGRDNEQFF

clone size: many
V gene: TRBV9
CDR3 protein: CASSASGGRTGELFF

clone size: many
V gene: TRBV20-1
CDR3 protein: CSARGTGSSPLHF

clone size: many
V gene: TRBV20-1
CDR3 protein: CSAAPLGQGMGQPQHF

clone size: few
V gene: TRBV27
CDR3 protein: CASTGSFSYNEQFF

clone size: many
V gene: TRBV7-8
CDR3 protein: CASSPRTSPTGELFF

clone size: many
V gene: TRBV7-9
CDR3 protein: CASTLLREVETQYF

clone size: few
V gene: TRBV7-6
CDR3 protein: CASSMDHNEQFF

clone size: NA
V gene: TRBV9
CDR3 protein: CASSFYLEGGAGTNEQFF

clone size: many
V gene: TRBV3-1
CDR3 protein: CASSPKGSIYGYTF

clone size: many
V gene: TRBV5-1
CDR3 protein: CASSRSQGARTGELFF

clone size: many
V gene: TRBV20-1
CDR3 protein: CSARSLAGTTGELFF

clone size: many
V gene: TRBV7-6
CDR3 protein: CASSQPGTGMNTEAFF